Each of the 20 T cell receptor beta chains below was sequenced from the same sample in a study of shared clonotypes between healthy human individuals. Repertoires were generated with immunoSEQ multiplex PCR, while TCRdb's copy carries only in-frame clones and drops some. The sample lists 1.5 million to 2.5 million clones; less than 95% were seen once. Positively selected for CCR7, the CD45RO-negative cells used as naive CD8 cells excluded terminally differentiated effector memory CD45RA+ cells. Sequences were obtained from naive CD8+ T cells sorted from blood. The receptors stem from a man in his late teens or twenties in good health.

To note about this clone: Other DNA sequences in this sample translate to the same CDR3. The rearrangement links TRBV15 to TRBJ1-2; TRBD1 might be the D (5 bases). The CDR3 sequence is 15 residues long. Trimming took off 0 bases at V and 0 bases at J, with 8 bases between the two ends. Germline CDR1 is LNHNV and CDR2 is YYDKDF (reference sequence). The CDR3 here is CATSRDAGANYGYTF. The CDR3 nucleotides are TGTGCCACCAGCAGAGATGCGGGGGCTAACTATGGCTACACCTTC.

The J gene is TRBJ2-7, the V gene TRBV5-6; D unclear. This CDR3 is built from 13 residues. V was pared by 1 base and J by 1 base, with 6 bases between. The germline V gene encodes CDR1 SGHDT and CDR2 YYEEEE. As DNA, the CDR3 is TGTGCCAGCAGCTTGAAGGGTTCCTACGAGCAGTACTTC. Translated, it gives CASSLKGSYEQYF.

A remark on this clone: The identical CDR3 is also encoded by other nucleotide sequences in the sample. The chain joins TRBV6-6 to TRBJ1-1; D is perhaps TRBD1 (5 bases). The germline V gene encodes CDR1 MNHNY and CDR2 SVGAGI (reference sequence). The length of the CDR3 is 13 residues. Deletions cut 0 bases from V and 4 bases from J, with 6 bases between. DNA for the CDR3: TGTGCCAGCAGTTACTCGGGGGGCACTGAAGCTTTCTTT. This translates into CASSYSGGTEAFF.

Turning to this clone: The same CDR3 is also encoded by other DNA sequences in this sample. This chain joins TRBV7-9 and TRBJ2-7; 8 bases fit TRBD1. V lost 5 bases and J lost 6; bases outside the gene matches: 3. There are 12 residues in the CDR3. In germline, CDR1 is SEHNR, CDR2 FQNEAQ (reference sequence). The CDR3 protein is CASSPTGVEQYF. In DNA form, the CDR3 reads TGTGCCAGCAGCCCGACAGGGGTCGAGCAGTACTTC.

This clone was counted a single time. V and J are TRBV28 and TRBJ2-1; the match to TRBD2 covers 11 bases. V gave up 3 bases and J gave up 6 bases; unmatched junction bases: 4. The CDR3 length is 15 residues. The germline V gene encodes CDR1 MDHEN and CDR2 SYDVKM. DNA for the CDR3: TGTGCCAGCAGTTTGGGTAGCGGGGGGGGCAATGAGCAGTTCTTC. Its translation: CASSLGSGGGNEQFF.

The chain combines TRBV11-2 with TRBJ2-7; D is unclear. The CDR3 covers 15 residues. In germline, CDR1 is SGHAT, CDR2 FQNNGV. V gave up 1 base and J gave up 0 bases, with 10 bases separating them. CDR3: CASSLGRGYSYEQYF. For the CDR3, the DNA is TGTGCCAGCAGCTTAGGGCGCGGCTACTCCTACGAGCAGTACTTC.

Here the CDR3 reads CASSSSETGAWGYTF. The CDR3 bases are TGTGCCAGCAGCTCGTCCGAGACAGGGGCGTGGGGCTACACCTTC. This chain joins TRBV7-9 and TRBJ1-2, with 8 bases aligning to TRBD1. Germline loops: CDR1 SEHNR, CDR2 FQNEAQ (reference sequence). The CDR3 has 15 amino acids. With 4 bases clipped from V and 8 bases from J, the junction kept 12 bases outside the gene matches.

This chain joins TRBV2 and TRBJ2-1; maybe TRBD2 (6 bases). The V and J ends lost 4 bases and 1 base respectively, with 11 bases between them. This CDR3 is built from 15 residues. Germline assignment: CDR1 SNHLY and CDR2 FYNNEI. The CDR3 sequence: CASSAPSVSYNEQFF. CDR3 coding DNA: TGTGCCAGCAGTGCGCCTAGCGTTTCCTACAATGAGCAGTTCTTC.

This chain connects TRBV4-1 to TRBJ2-7; D assignment may be TRBD1 or TRBD2 (5 bases each). Germline V lookup: CDR1 MGHRA, CDR2 YSYEKL. V was shortened by 0 bases and J by 4 bases, with 10 bases between the two germline ends. This CDR3 is 14 amino acids long. CDR3 residues: CASSQEVGTYEQYF. The CDR3 DNA reads as TGCGCCAGCAGCCAAGAGGTAGGGACGTACGAGCAGTACTTC.

V is TRBV4-3 and J is TRBJ1-2; weak D call: TRBD1 (6 bases). The germline gives CDR1 LGHNA, CDR2 YSLEER. With 1 base removed from V and 4 bases from J, the gap between germline ends came to 13 bases. CDR3 size: 15 residues. CDR3 region: CASSQVWGPGYGYTF. CDR3 bases: TGCGCCAGCAGCCAAGTGTGGGGGCCGGGCTATGGCTACACCTTC.

With respect to this clone: The same CDR3 also results from other DNA sequences found in this sample. The V call is TRBV9, the J call TRBJ2-2; 7 bases are shared with TRBD2. J was trimmed by 5 bases and V by 0 bases; bases with no gene match: 1. Germline V gene data show CDR1 as SGDLS and CDR2 as YYNGEE. The CDR3 has 14 residues. The CDR3 DNA sequence: TGTGCCAGCAGCGTAGGGCGGGGGACCGGGGAGCTGTTTTTT. Protein product: CASSVGRGTGELFF.

This clone appeared once. The rearrangement joins TRBV10-2 to TRBJ2-7; D ambiguous. Trimming took off 5 bases at V and 3 bases at J, with 8 bases between the two ends. Germline V gene lookup returns CDR1 WSHSY and CDR2 SAAADI. The CDR3 consists of 12 residues. As DNA, the CDR3 is TGCGCCAGCAGTTCCGAAGGCTACGAGCAGTACTTC. Translation gives CASSSEGYEQYF.

V and J are TRBV27 and TRBJ2-1, with 7 bases lining up with TRBD1. The CDR3 runs 14 residues. The germline gives CDR1 MNHEY, CDR2 SMNVEV (reference sequence). Trimming took 3 bases from V and 8 from J; bases not matched to a gene: 7. CDR3 in DNA: TGTGCCAGCAGTTTGACAGGGAGTAACGATGAGCAGTTCTTC. Translated, it gives CASSLTGSNDEQFF.

Points on this clone: The sample contains more than one DNA sequence encoding this CDR3. This rearrangement joins TRBV5-4 to TRBJ1-5; D is undetermined. Germline-derived CDR1 and CDR2 are SGHNT and YYREEE (reference sequence). Trimming took off 0 bases at V and 4 bases at J, with 5 bases between the two ends. The CDR3 runs 13 residues. The CDR3 DNA is TGTGCCAGCAGCTTGGGCCCTAATCAGCCCCAGCATTTT. It encodes CASSLGPNQPQHF.

Points on this clone: This same CDR3 is encoded by further DNA sequences in the sample. The chain combines TRBV4-1 with TRBJ2-2; D is possibly TRBD1 (6 bases). The V gene lost 1 base and the J gene lost 1 base, with 7 bases spanning the gap. The CDR3 is 15 residues long. Looked up from germline, CDR1 is MGHRA and CDR2 is YSYEKL. CDR3 nucleotide sequence: TGCGCCAGCAGCCAAGGCAGGGGGAACACCGGGGAGCTGTTTTTT. Translation: CASSQGRGNTGELFF.

A remark on this clone: Distinct nucleotide sequences in the sample also encode this CDR3. The chain couples TRBV4-1 to TRBJ1-3; D not certain. The germline CDR1 and CDR2 sequences are MGHRA and YSYEKL. V was cut by 1 base and J by 0 bases, with 7 bases left in between. The CDR3 is 15 amino acids. DNA for the CDR3: TGCGCCAGCAGCCAAGTTCCGGGCTCTGGAAACACCATATATTTT. Encoded protein: CASSQVPGSGNTIYF.

The chain combines TRBV28 with TRBJ2-1; D is perhaps TRBD2 (5 bases). The germline gives CDR1 MDHEN, CDR2 SYDVKM. The CDR3 is 14 residues long. V shed 3 bases and J shed 6 bases, with 12 bases lying between them. CDR3 coding DNA: TGTGCCAGCAGTTTCCGGGGAACGGGCAATGAGCAGTTCTTC. Amino acids: CASSFRGTGNEQFF.

This clone was detected a few times. The J gene is TRBJ2-7, the V gene TRBV11-2; 7 nucleotides agree with TRBD2. V lost 3 bases and J lost 4; bases outside the gene matches: 6. Germline CDR1 is SGHAT and CDR2 is FQNNGV. The CDR3 is 14 residues long. This CDR3 reads CASSFQGGPYEQYF. The DNA for the CDR3 is TGTGCCAGCAGCTTTCAGGGAGGGCCGTACGAGCAGTACTTC.

This clone was seen only once. J is TRBJ2-7 and V is TRBV6-5; D unresolved. Germline CDR1 and CDR2: MNHEY and SVGAGI. This CDR3 region has 12 residues. Between the trimmed V and J ends, which lost 6 bases and 1 base, there was a span of 7 bases. CDR3 sequence (DNA): TGTGCCAGCAGGTCCCTGTCCTACGAGCAGTACTTC. Residues: CASRSLSYEQYF.

J is TRBJ1-4 and V is TRBV5-1; TRBD1 agrees at 9 bases. Germline CDR1 reads SGHRS; CDR2 reads YFSETQ. CDR3 size: 15 residues. V lost 2 bases to trimming and J lost 5 bases; unmatched junction nucleotides: 4. The chain's CDR3 is CASSLTGGVNEKLFF. The CDR3 region has the DNA TGCGCCAGCAGCTTAACAGGGGGCGTGAATGAAAAACTGTTTTTT.